This TCR beta chain was profiled in a study of blood T cell repertoires in COVID-19. The table lists this clone with a count of one. Other nucleotide sequences from this sample produce the same CDR3. TCRdb's table, derived via immunoSEQ multiplex PCR, lists solely in-frame clones and lacks some. The table has roughly 520,000 clones, around 89% seen once; the top ten hold about 2%. The CDR3 is 13 amino acids. V lost 3 bases to trimming and J lost 7 bases; unmatched junction nucleotides: 5. Germline V lookup: CDR1 SGHRS, CDR2 YFSETQ. This receptor was obtained from a middle-aged woman who had recovered from COVID-19. Sequenced sample: PBMCs or T cells enriched from blood (not recorded which). The chain carries TRBV5-1 and TRBJ2-7; 9 positions agree with TRBD1. CDR3 loop: CASSSGQGGEQYF. As DNA, the CDR3 is TGCGCCAGCAGCTCGGGACAGGGTGGTGAGCAGTACTTC.